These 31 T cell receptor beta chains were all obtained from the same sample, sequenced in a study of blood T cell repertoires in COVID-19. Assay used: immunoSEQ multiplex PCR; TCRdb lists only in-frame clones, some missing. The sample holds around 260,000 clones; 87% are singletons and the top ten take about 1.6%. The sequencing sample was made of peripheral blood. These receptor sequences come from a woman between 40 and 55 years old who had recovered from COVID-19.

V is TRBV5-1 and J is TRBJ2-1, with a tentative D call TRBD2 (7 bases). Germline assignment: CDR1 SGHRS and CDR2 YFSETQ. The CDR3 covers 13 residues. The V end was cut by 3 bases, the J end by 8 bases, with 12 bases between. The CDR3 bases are TGCGCCAGCAGCTGGAGGGGGGGAGATGAGCAGTTCTTC. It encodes CASSWRGGDEQFF.

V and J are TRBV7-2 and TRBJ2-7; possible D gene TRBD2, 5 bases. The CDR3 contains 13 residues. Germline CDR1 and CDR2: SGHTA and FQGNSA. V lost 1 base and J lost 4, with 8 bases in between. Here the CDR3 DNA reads TGTGCCAGCAGCTTAGGAGGGTGGTACGAGCAGTACTTC. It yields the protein CASSLGGWYEQYF.

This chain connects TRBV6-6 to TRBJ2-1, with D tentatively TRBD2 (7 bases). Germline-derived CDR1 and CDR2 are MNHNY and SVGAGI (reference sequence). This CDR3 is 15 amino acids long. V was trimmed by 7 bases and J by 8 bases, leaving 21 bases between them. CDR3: CASTNGGRGSDEQFF. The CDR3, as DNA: TGTGCCAGCACCAACGGGGGGCGAGGCAGCGATGAGCAGTTCTTC.

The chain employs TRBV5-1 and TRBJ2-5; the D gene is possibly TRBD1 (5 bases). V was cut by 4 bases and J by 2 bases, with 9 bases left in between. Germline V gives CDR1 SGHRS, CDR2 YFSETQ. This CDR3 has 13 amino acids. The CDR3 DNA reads TGCGCCAGCAGCGCTCGACAGCAAGAGACCCAGTACTTC. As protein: CASSARQQETQYF.

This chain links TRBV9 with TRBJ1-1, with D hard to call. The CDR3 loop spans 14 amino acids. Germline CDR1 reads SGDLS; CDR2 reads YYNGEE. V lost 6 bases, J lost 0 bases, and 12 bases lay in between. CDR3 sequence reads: CASTLSDMNTEAFF. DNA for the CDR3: TGTGCCAGCACCCTGAGCGATATGAACACTGAAGCTTTCTTT.

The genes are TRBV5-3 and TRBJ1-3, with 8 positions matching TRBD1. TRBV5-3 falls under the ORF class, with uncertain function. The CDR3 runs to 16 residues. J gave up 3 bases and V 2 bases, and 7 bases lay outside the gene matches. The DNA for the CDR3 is TGTGCCAGAAGCTTCGCAGGGGGCTTTTTTGGAAACACCATATATTTT. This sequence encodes CARSFAGGFFGNTIYF.

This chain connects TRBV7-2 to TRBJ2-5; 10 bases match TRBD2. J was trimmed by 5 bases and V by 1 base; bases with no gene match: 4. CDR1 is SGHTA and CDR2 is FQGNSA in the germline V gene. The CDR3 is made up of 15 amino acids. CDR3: CASSLGLAGSETQYF. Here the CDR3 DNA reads TGTGCCAGCAGCTTAGGACTAGCGGGTTCTGAGACCCAGTACTTC.

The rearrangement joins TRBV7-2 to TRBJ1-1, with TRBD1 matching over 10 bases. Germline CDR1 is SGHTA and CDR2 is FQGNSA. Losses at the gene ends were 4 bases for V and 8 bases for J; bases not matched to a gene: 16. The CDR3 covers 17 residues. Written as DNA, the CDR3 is TGTGCCAGCAGCTCTGTACTGACCTCCGGGACAGGGGCCGAAGCTTTCTTT. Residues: CASSSVLTSGTGAEAFF.

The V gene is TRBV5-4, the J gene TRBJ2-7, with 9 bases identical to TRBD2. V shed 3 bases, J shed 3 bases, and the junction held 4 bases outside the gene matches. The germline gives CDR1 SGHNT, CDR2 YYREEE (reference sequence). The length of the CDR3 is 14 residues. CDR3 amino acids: CASSSAGGGYEQYF. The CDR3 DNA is TGTGCCAGCAGCTCGGCGGGAGGGGGCTACGAGCAGTACTTC.

CDR3 coding DNA: TGCGCCAGCAGCGTCTTTAGCGGGGGCCAAGAGACCCAGTACTTC. It is translated as CASSVFSGGQETQYF. The V call is TRBV4-3, the J call TRBJ2-5, with TRBD2 matching 9 bases. The CDR3 has 15 amino acids. The germline V gene encodes CDR1 LGHNA and CDR2 YSLEER. The junction had 5 bases not matched to a gene; V was cut back by 5 bases and J by 1 base.

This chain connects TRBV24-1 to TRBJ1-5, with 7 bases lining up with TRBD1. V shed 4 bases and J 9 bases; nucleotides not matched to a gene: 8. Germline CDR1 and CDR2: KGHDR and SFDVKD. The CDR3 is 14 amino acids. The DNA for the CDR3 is TGTGCCACCAGTGACGGACAGGTCCTCGGGCCCCAGCATTTT. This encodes CATSDGQVLGPQHF.

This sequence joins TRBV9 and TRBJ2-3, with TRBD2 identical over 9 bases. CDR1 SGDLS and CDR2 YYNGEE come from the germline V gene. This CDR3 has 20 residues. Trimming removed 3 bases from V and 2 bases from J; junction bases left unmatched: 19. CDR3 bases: TGTGCCAGCAGCGACCCGGCCCCCGGAGGGCGGGGGGGCCTCACAGATACGCAGTATTTT. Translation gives CASSDPAPGGRGGLTDTQYF.

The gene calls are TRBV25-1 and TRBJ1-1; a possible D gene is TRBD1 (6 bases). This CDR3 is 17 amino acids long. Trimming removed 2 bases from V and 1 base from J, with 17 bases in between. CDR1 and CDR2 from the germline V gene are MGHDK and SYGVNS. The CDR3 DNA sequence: TGTGCCAGCAGTGAAAGGAGGCAGGGGCAACGGAACACTGAAGCTTTCTTT. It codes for CASSERRQGQRNTEAFF.

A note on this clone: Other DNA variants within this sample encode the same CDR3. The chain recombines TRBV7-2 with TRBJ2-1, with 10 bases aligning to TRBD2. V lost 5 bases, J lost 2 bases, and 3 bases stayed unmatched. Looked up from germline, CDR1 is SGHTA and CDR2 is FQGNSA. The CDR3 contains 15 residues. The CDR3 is CASSLSGGPYNEQFF. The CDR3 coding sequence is TGTGCCAGCAGCCTTAGCGGGGGGCCCTACAATGAGCAGTTCTTC.

In nucleotides, the CDR3 is TGCGCCAGCAGTGAGTGTCAGGGGTTATCTTCACCCCTCCACTTT. Translated: CASSECQGLSSPLHF. The chain employs TRBV10-1 and TRBJ1-6, with a weak D call TRBD1 (6 bases). The germline V gene has CDR1 WNHNN and CDR2 SYGVQD (reference sequence). V shed 1 base and J shed 9 bases, with 13 bases lying between them. CDR3 size: 15 residues.

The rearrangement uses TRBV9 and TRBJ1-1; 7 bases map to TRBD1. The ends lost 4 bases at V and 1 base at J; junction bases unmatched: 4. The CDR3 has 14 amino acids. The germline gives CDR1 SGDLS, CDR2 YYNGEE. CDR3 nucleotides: TGTGCCAGCAGCCCCGGGGACAGGAACACTGAAGCTTTCTTT. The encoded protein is CASSPGDRNTEAFF.

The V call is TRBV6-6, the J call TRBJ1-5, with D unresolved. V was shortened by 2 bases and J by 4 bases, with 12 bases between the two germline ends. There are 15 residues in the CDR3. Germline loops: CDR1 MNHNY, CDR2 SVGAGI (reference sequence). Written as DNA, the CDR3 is TGTGCCAGCAGTTACGGGTCGGAGGGAAATCAGCCCCAGCATTTT. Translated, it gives CASSYGSEGNQPQHF.

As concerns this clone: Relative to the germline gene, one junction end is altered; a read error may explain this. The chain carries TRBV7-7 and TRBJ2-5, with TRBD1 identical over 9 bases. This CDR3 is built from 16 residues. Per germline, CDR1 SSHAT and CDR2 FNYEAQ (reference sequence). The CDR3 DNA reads TGTGCTAGCAGCTTAGGGGGGGACAGGGTGAAAGAGACCCAGTACTTC. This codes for CASSLGGDRVKETQYF.

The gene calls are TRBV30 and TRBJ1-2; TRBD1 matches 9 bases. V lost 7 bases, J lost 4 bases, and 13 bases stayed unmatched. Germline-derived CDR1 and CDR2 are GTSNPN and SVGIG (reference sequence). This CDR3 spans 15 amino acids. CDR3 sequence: CALPGQGGVGYGYTF. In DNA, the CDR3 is TGTGCCTTACCGGGACAGGGTGGGGTCGGCTATGGCTACACCTTC.

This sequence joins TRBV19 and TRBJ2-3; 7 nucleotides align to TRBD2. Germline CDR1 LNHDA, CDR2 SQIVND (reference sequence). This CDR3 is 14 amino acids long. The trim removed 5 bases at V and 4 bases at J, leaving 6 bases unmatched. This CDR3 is CASSRTRNADTQYF. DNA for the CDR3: TGTGCCAGTAGTCGGACTAGAAATGCAGATACGCAGTATTTT.

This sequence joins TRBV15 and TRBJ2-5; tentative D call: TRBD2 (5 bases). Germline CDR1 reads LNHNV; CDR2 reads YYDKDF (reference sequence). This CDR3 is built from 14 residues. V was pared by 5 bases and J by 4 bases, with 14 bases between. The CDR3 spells CATSLRSGGETQYF. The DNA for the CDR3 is TGTGCCACCAGCCTCCGGTCCGGAGGAGAGACCCAGTACTTC.

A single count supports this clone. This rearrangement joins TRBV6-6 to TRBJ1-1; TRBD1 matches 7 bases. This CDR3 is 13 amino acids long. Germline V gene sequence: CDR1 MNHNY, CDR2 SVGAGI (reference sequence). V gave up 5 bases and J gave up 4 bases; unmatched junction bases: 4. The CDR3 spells CASSTTGVTEAFF. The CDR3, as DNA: TGTGCCAGCAGTACCACAGGGGTCACTGAAGCTTTCTTT.

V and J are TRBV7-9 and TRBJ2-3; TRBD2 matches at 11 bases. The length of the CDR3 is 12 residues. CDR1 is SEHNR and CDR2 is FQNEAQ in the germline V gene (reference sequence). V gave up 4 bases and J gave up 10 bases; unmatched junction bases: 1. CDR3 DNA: TGTGCCAGCAGCTGGGGACTAGCGGCGCAGTATTTT. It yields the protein CASSWGLAAQYF.

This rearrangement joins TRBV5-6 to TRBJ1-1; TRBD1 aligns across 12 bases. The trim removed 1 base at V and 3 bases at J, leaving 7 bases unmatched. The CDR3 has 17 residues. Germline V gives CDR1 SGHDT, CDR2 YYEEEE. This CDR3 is CASSLLGQGAWDTEAFF. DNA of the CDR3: TGTGCCAGCAGCTTGCTGGGACAGGGGGCTTGGGACACTGAAGCTTTCTTT. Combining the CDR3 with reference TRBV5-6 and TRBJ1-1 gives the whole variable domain DAGVTQSPTHLIKTRGQQVTLRCSPKSGHDTVSWYQQALGQGPQFIFQYYEEEERQRGNFPDRFSGHQFPNYSSELNVNALLLGDSALYLCASSLLGQGAWDTEAFFGQGTRLTVV.

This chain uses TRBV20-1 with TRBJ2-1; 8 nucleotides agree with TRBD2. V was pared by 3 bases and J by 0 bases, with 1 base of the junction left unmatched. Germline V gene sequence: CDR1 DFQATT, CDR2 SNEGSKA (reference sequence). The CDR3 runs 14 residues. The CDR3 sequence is CSASAGGSYNEQFF. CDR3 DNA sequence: TGCAGTGCTAGTGCGGGGGGCTCCTACAATGAGCAGTTCTTC.

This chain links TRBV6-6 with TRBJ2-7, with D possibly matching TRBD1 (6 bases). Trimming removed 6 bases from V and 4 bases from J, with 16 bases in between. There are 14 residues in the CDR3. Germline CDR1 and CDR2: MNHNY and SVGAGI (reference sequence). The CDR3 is CASSPTAGAYEQYF. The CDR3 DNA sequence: TGTGCCAGCAGCCCTACCGCAGGGGCATACGAGCAGTACTTC.

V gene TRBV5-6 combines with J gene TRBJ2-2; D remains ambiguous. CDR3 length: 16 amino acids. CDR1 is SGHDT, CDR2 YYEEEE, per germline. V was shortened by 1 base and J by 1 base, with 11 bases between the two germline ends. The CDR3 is CASSLFWQMNTGELFF. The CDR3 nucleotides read TGTGCCAGCAGCTTGTTCTGGCAAATGAACACCGGGGAGCTGTTTTTT.

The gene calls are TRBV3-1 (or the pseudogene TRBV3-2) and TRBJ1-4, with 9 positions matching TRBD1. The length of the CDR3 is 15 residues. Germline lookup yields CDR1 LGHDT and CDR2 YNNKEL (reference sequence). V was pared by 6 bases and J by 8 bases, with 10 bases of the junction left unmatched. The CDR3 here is CASSPYGTGGEKLFF. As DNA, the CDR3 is TGTGCCAGCAGTCCCTATGGAACAGGGGGCGAAAAACTGTTTTTT.

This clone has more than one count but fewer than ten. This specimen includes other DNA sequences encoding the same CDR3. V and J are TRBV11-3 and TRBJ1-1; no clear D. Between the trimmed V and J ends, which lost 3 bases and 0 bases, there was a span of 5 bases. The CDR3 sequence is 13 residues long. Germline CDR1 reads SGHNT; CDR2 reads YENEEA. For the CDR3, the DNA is TGTGCCAGCAGCTTGGAGCTGAACACTGAAGCTTTCTTT. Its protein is CASSLELNTEAFF.

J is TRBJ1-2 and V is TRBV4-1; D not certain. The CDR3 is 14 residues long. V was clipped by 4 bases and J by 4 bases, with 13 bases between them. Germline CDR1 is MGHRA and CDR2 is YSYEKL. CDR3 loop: CASSPGWQRYGYTF. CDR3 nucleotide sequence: TGCGCCAGCAGCCCCGGTTGGCAGCGCTATGGCTACACCTTC.

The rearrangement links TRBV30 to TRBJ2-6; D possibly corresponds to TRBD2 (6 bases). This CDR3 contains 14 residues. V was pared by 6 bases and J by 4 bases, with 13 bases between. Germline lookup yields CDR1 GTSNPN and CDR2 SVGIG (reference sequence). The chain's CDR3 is CACRSGSGANVLTF. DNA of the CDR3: TGTGCCTGCCGCTCCGGGAGCGGGGCCAACGTCCTGACTTTC.